Included here is one TCR beta chain sequence, with context. One junction end disagrees with the germline gene, perhaps due to a read error. This sample was taken from a study of T cells in Graves' hyperthyroidism and ophthalmopathy. Study-wide context: At initial diagnosis, before any treatment had begun, peripheral blood was obtained.

There were TCR beta CDR3 regions amplified from RNA transcripts. TCR CDR3 underwent first-round RT-PCR with the HTBI primer set. TCRdb re-analysed the multiplex PCR reads in MiXCR, keeping a single row per CDR3 protein. The data show some 360,000 distinct CDR3 sequences, more than 11% seen once. In germline, CDR1 is LGHDT, CDR2 YNNKEL (reference sequence). This CDR3 has 17 amino acids. This receptor was identified in a woman between 55 and 75 years old with Graves' hyperthyroidism. Material for sequencing was blood. V gene TRBV3-1 combines with J gene TRBJ2-2; 11 bases match TRBD2. CDR3 sequence: CACSHSGLAGFTGELFF. In DNA form, the CDR3 reads TGTGCCTGCAGCCACAGCGGACTAGCGGGTTTTACCGGGGAGCTGTTTTTT.